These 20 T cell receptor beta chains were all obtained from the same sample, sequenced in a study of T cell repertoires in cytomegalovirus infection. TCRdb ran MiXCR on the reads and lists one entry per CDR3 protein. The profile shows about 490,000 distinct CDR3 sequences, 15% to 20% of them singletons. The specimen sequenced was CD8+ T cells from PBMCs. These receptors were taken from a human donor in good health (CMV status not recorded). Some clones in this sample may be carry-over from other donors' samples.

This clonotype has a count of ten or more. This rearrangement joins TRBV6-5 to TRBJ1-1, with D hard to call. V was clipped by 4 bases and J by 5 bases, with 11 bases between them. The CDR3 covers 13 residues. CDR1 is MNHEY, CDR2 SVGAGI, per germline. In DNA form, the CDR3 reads TGTGCCAGCAGTTCATCGATTGTGACTGAAGCTTTCTTT. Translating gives CASSSSIVTEAFF.

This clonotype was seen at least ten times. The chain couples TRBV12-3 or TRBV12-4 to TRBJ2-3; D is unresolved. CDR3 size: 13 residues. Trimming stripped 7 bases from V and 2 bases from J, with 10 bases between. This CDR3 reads CASTRLITDTQYF. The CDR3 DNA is TGTGCCAGCACCCGTCTTATCACAGATACGCAGTATTTT.

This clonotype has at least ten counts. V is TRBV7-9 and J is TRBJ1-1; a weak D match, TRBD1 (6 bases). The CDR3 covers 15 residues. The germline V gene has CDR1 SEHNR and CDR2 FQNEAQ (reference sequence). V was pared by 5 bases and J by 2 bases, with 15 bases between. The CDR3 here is CASSPKQGINTEAFF. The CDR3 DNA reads TGTGCCAGCAGCCCTAAGCAGGGGATTAACACTGAAGCTTTCTTT.

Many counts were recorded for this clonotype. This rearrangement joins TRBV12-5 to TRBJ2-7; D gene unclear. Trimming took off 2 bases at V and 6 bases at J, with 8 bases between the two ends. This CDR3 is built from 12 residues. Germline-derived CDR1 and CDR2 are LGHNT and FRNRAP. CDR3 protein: CASGLHPSEQYF. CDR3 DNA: TGTGCTAGTGGTTTGCACCCTAGCGAGCAGTACTTC. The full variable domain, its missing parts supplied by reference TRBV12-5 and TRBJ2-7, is DARVTQTPRHKVTEMGQEVTMRCQPILGHNTVFWYRQTMMQGLELLAYFRNRAPLDDSGMPKDRFSAEMPDATLATLKIQPSEPRDSAVYFCASGLHPSEQYFGPGTRLTVT.

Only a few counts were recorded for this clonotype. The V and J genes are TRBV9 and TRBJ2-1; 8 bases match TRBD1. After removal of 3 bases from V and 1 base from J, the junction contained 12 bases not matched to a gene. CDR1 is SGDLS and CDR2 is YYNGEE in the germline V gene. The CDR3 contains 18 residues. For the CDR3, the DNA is TGTGCCAGCAGCGAAAGGACAGGGTCGGAGTGGTCCTACAATGAGCAGTTCTTC. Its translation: CASSERTGSEWSYNEQFF.

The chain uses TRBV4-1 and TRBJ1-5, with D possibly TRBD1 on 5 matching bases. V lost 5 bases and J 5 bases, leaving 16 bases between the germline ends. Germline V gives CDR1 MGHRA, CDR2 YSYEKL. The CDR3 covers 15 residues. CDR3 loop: CASSSYSSGDQPQHF. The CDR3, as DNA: TGCGCCAGCAGCTCATACAGCTCGGGGGATCAGCCCCAGCATTTT.

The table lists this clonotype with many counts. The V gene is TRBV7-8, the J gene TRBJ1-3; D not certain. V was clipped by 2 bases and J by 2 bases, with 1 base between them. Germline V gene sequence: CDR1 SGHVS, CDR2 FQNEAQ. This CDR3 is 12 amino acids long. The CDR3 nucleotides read TGTGCCAGCAGCTTAACTGGAAACACCATATATTTT. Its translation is CASSLTGNTIYF.

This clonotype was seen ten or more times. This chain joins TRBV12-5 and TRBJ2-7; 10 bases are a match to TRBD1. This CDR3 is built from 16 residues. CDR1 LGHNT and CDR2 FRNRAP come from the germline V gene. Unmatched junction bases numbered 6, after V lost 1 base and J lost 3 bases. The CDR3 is CASGLGRDRGIYEQYF. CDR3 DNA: TGTGCTAGTGGTTTGGGTCGGGACAGGGGAATCTACGAGCAGTACTTC.

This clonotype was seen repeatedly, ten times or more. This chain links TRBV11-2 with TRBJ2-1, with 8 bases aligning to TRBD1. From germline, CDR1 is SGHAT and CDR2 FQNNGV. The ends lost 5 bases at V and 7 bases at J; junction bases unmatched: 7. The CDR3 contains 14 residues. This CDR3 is CASSPLQGGNEQFF. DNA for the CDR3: TGTGCCAGCAGCCCCTTACAGGGGGGAAATGAGCAGTTCTTC.

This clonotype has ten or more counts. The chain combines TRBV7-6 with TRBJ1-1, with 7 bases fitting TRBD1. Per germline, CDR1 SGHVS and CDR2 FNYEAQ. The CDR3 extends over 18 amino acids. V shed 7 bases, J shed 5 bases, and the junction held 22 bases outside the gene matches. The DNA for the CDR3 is TGTGCCAGCACCCCGAGATTTTTCTCAGGGGGAGAAGGAACTGAAGCTTTCTTT. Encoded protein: CASTPRFFSGGEGTEAFF.

In DNA form, the CDR3 reads TGTGCCAGCAGTTACTCCCGGGACAAGGGGATCGAGCAGTACTTC. Translated: CASSYSRDKGIEQYF. The chain joins TRBV6-6 to TRBJ2-7, with D perhaps matching TRBD1 (6 bases). The CDR3 runs 15 residues. V was pared by 0 bases and J by 6 bases, with 15 bases between. Germline CDR1 reads MNHNY; CDR2 reads SVGAGI (reference sequence).

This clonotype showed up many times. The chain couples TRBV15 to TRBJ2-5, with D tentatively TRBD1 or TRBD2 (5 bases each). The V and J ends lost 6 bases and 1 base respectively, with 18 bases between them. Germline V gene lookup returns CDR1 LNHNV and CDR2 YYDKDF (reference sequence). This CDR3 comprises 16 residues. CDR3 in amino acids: CATSGDSGPLQETQYF. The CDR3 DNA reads TGTGCCACCAGTGGAGACAGCGGACCTCTCCAAGAGACCCAGTACTTC.

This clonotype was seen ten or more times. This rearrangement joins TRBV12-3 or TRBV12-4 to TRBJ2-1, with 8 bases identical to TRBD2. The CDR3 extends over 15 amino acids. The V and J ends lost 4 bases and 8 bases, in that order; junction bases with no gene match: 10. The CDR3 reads CASSWTSYVGHEQFF. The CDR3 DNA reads TGTGCCAGCAGTTGGACTAGCTACGTCGGCCATGAGCAGTTCTTC.

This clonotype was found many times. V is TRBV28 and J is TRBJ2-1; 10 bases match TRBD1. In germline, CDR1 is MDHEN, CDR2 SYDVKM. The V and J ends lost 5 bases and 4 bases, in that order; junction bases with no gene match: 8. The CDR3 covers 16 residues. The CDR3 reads CASSPSGTGVYNEQFF. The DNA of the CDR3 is TGTGCCAGCAGTCCCTCCGGGACAGGGGTATACAATGAGCAGTTCTTC.

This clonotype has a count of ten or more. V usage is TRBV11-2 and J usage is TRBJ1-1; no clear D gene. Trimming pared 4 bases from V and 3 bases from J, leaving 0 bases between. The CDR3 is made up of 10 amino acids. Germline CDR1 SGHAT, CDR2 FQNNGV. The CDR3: CASSYTEAFF. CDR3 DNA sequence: TGTGCCAGCAGCTACACTGAAGCTTTCTTT.

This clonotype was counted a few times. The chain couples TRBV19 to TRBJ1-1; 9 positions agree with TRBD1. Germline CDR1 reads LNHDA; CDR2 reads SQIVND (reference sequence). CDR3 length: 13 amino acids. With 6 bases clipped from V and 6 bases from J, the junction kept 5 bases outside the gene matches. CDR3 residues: CASSRDRAAEAFF. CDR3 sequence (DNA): TGTGCCAGTAGCCGGGACAGGGCAGCTGAAGCTTTCTTT.

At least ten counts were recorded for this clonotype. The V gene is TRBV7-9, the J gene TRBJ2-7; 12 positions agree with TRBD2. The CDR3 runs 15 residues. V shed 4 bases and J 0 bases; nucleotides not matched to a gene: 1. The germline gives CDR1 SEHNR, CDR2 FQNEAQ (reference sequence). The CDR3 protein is CASSSTSGSSYEQYF. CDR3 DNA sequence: TGTGCCAGCAGCTCGACTAGCGGGAGCTCCTACGAGCAGTACTTC. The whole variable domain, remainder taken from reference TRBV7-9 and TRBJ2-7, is DTGVSQNPRHKITKRGQNVTFRCDPISEHNRLYWYRQTLGQGPEFLTYFQNEAQLEKSRLLSDRFSAERPKGSFSTLEIQRTEQGDSAMYLCASSSTSGSSYEQYFGPGTRLTVT.

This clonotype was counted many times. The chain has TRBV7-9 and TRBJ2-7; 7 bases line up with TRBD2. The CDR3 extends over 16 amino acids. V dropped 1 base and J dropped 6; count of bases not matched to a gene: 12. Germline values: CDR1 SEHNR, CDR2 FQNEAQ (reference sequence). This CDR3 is CASSLVDGGGTLEQYF. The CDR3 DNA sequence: TGTGCCAGCAGCTTAGTCGATGGCGGGGGAACCCTCGAGCAGTACTTC.

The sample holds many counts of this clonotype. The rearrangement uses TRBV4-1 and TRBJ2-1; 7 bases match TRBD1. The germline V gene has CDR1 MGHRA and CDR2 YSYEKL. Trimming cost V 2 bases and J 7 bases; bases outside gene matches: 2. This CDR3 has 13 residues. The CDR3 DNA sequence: TGCGCCAGCAGCCAACCGACAGGGAATGAGCAGTTCTTC. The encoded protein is CASSQPTGNEQFF.

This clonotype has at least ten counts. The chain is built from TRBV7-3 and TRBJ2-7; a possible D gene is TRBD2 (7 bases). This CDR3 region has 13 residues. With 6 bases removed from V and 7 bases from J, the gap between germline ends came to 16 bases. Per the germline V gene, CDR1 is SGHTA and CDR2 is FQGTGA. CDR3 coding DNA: TGTGCCAGCAGTTTGGAACAGGGAGGGGAGCAGTACTTC. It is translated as CASSLEQGGEQYF.